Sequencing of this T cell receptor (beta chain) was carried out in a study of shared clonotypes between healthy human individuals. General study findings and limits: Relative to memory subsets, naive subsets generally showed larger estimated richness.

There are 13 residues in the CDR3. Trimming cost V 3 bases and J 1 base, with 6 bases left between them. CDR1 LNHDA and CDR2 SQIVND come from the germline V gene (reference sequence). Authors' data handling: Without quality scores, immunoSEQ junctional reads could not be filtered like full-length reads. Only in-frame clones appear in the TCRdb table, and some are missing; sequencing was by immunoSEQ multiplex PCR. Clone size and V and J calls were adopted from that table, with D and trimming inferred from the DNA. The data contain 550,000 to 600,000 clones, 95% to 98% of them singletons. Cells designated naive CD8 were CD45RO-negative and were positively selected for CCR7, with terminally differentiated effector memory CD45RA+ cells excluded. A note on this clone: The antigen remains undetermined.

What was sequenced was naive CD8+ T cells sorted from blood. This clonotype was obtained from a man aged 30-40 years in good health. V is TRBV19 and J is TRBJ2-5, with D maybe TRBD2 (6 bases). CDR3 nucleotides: TGTGCCAGTAGTATCGGGGGCCAAGAGACCCAGTACTTC. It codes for CASSIGGQETQYF.